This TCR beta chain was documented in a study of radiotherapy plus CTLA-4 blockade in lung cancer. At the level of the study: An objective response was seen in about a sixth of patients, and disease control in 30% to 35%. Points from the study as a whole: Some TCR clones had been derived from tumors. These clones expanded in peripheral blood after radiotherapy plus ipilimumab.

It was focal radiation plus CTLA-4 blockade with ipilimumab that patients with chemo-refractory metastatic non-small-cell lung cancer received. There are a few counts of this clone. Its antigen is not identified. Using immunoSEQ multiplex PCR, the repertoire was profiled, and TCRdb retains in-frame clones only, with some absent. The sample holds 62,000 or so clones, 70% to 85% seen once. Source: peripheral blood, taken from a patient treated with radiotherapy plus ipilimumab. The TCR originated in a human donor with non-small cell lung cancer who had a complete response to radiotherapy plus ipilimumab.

This CDR3 reads CASSLVVQDSDNEQFF. CDR3 nucleotides: TGTGCCAGCAGCTTAGTAGTACAGGACAGCGACAATGAGCAGTTCTTC. The chain employs TRBV11-3 and TRBJ2-1, with D perhaps TRBD1 (6 bases). V shed 1 base and J shed 5 bases, with 15 bases lying between them. There are 16 residues in the CDR3. The germline V gene has CDR1 SGHNT and CDR2 YENEEA.